A single sample is the source of the 14 T cell receptor beta chains below, sequenced in a study of CD8 T cells in Susac syndrome. After extraction with the RNeasy kit, roughly 0.5 to 1 ug of the RNA was reverse transcribed using random hexamers. TCRdb redid the calling of the immunoSEQ multiplex PCR reads with MiXCR, one entry per CDR3 protein. This table has 150,000 to 200,000 distinct CDR3 sequences, around 94% appearing once. Sequencing input: CD4+ T cells from PBMCs. The receptors originated from a human donor in good health.

The V call is TRBV23-1, the J call TRBJ2-4; no clear D gene. TRBV23-1 is an ORF, with its function uncertain. The CDR3 has 17 amino acids. Trimming pared 4 bases from V and 0 bases from J, leaving 16 bases between. CDR3 coding DNA: TGCGCCAGCAGTCTTGGGCACTCCGCTCCAGCCAAAAACATTCAGTACTTC. Residues: CASSLGHSAPAKNIQYF.

This clonotype was counted once. This sequence joins TRBV29-1 and TRBJ1-5; 8 positions agree with TRBD1. The CDR3 sequence is 13 residues long. V lost 4 bases, J lost 6 bases, and 5 bases stayed unmatched. CDR1 is SQVTM and CDR2 is ANQGSEA in the germline V gene. The CDR3 bases are TGCAGCGTTGCTGGACAGGGTAGTCAGCCCCAGCATTTT. It yields the protein CSVAGQGSQPQHF.

This chain joins TRBV20-1 and TRBJ2-5; D unresolved. V was pared by 0 bases and J by 1 base, with 6 bases between. The CDR3 totals 13 residues. The germline CDR1 and CDR2 sequences are DFQATT and SNEGSKA (reference sequence). CDR3 coding DNA: TGCAGTGCTAGAGACAACAGCCAAGAGACCCAGTACTTC. Translation: CSARDNSQETQYF.

This chain links TRBV18 with TRBJ1-4, with D possibly being TRBD1 (6 bases). From germline, CDR1 is KGHSH and CDR2 LQKENI. The length of the CDR3 is 14 residues. The V and J ends lost 4 bases and 5 bases respectively, with 11 bases between them. Here the CDR3 reads CASSLRGSNEKLFF. CDR3 DNA: TGTGCCAGCTCACTCAGGGGATCAAATGAAAAACTGTTTTTT.

The genes are TRBV7-2 and TRBJ1-6, with a possible D match to TRBD1 (5 bases). V lost 5 bases and J lost 9, with 17 bases in between. From germline, CDR1 is SGHTA and CDR2 FQGNSA. The CDR3 covers 15 residues. CDR3 sequence (DNA): TGTGCCAGCAGCCGATCCGGGACGGGCCTTTCACCCCTCCACTTT. Translating gives CASSRSGTGLSPLHF.

The chain combines TRBV29-1 with TRBJ2-7; D unresolved. Looked up from germline, CDR1 is SQVTM and CDR2 is ANQGSEA. V lost 4 bases, J lost 5 bases, and 15 bases lay in between. The CDR3 length is 13 residues. This CDR3 is CSVGQLLGHEQYF. Written as DNA, the CDR3 is TGCAGCGTTGGGCAGCTGCTAGGTCACGAGCAGTACTTC.

This clonotype was observed once. The chain employs TRBV7-9 and TRBJ1-5; possibly TRBD1 for D (6 bases). This CDR3 comprises 14 residues. Trimming removed 1 base from V and 7 bases from J, with 11 bases in between. Germline V gene sequence: CDR1 SEHNR, CDR2 FQNEAQ (reference sequence). CDR3 protein: CASSLEQGGQPQHF. CDR3 in DNA: TGTGCCAGCAGCTTAGAACAGGGCGGCCAGCCCCAGCATTTT.

The chain couples TRBV18 to TRBJ2-3; D gene ambiguous. CDR1 and CDR2 (germline): KGHSH, LQKENI. CDR3 size: 14 residues. V was trimmed by 6 bases and J by 7 bases, leaving 17 bases between them. The CDR3 DNA follows: TGTGCCAGCTCCCGTACCGGACGACGTAATACGCAGTATTTT. Residues: CASSRTGRRNTQYF.

This sequence joins TRBV20-1 and TRBJ2-1; D is perhaps TRBD1 (6 bases). CDR3 length equals 13 residues. CDR1 and CDR2 from the germline V gene are DFQATT and SNEGSKA (reference sequence). V gave up 3 bases and J gave up 5 bases, with 11 bases separating them. CDR3 protein: CSASRGSNNEQFF. DNA for the CDR3: TGCAGTGCTAGTAGGGGGTCGAACAATGAGCAGTTCTTC.

This chain connects TRBV5-6 to TRBJ1-1, with D uncertain. Trimming removed 4 bases from V and 11 bases from J, with 15 bases in between. Per germline, CDR1 SGHDT and CDR2 YYEEEE. The CDR3 contains 12 residues. The CDR3 here is CASSLKNLRAFF. The CDR3, as DNA: TGTGCCAGCAGCCTAAAAAACTTGCGGGCTTTCTTT.

This clonotype was recorded once. The genes are TRBV20-1 and TRBJ2-2; a weak D match, TRBD1 (6 bases). Looked up from germline, CDR1 is DFQATT and CDR2 is SNEGSKA (reference sequence). V was cut by 6 bases and J by 6 bases, with 14 bases left in between. The CDR3 contains 13 residues. The CDR3 nucleotides read TGCAGTGCGACAGGACTCAGCCCCGGGGAGCTGTTTTTT. Its translation is CSATGLSPGELFF.

This chain links TRBV7-9 with TRBJ1-2, with no clear D. Germline V gives CDR1 SEHNR, CDR2 FQNEAQ (reference sequence). V was trimmed by 1 base and J by 6 bases, leaving 15 bases between them. The CDR3 covers 15 residues. CDR3 nucleotide sequence: TGTGCCAGCAGCTTAGAGCGCAGTCTGCTTGATGGCTACACCTTC. Residues: CASSLERSLLDGYTF.

This rearrangement joins TRBV30 to TRBJ1-1; tentative D call: TRBD1 (6 bases). V was clipped by 2 bases and J by 2 bases, with 9 bases between them. There are 13 residues in the CDR3. Germline V gene data show CDR1 as GTSNPN and CDR2 as SVGIG (reference sequence). The CDR3, as DNA: TGTGCCTGGAGTAGGGACACCAACACTGAAGCTTTCTTT. This encodes CAWSRDTNTEAFF.

The J gene is TRBJ1-1, the V gene TRBV6-6; D unresolved. Germline V gene sequence: CDR1 MNHNY, CDR2 SVGAGI (reference sequence). Trimming took off 6 bases at V and 1 base at J, with 18 bases between the two ends. This CDR3 spans 16 amino acids. The CDR3 here is CASSSLGLLWNTEAFF. CDR3 coding DNA: TGTGCCAGCAGCAGCCTGGGCCTCCTTTGGAACACTGAAGCTTTCTTT.